This T cell receptor (beta chain) emerged from a study of T cells in Graves' hyperthyroidism and ophthalmopathy. Study conclusions and caveats: Ophthalmopathy cases were set apart from stable hyperthyroidism by a 13 V-J model.

Authors of the study amplified TCR beta CDR3 regions from RNA transcripts. Using the HTBI primer set, a first-round RT-PCR was run on the TCR CDR3. TCRdb fed the multiplex PCR reads into MiXCR, producing one record per CDR3 protein. This sample has hundreds of thousands of distinct CDR3 sequences; 15% to 19% occur once, and the top ten carry 13% to 15%. This clonotype was counted a few times. The target antigen is unknown. It was considered stable Graves' hyperthyroidism when ophthalmopathy did not progress within 18 months. The clonotype was recovered from a woman aged 18-29 years with Graves' hyperthyroidism. Sequencing input: blood.

Here the CDR3 DNA reads TGTGCCACCAGTGATTTTGGGACAGAGGGCTACACCTTC. It is translated as CATSDFGTEGYTF. V and J are TRBV24-1 and TRBJ1-2, with TRBD1 matching over 7 bases. Germline lookup yields CDR1 KGHDR and CDR2 SFDVKD. The junction had 3 bases not matched to a gene; V was cut back by 1 base and J by 8 bases. CDR3 length equals 13 residues.